These 15 T cell receptor beta chains originate from one sample sequenced in a study of blood T cell repertoires in COVID-19. Repertoires were generated with immunoSEQ multiplex PCR, while TCRdb's copy carries only in-frame clones and drops some. In the table there are about 120,000 clones, about 87% of which are singletons. The material sequenced was peripheral blood. The receptors come from a woman aged 70 to 79 with acute or convalescent COVID-19.

CDR3 amino acids: CASSLPPDTEAFF. CDR3 DNA sequence: TGTGCCAGCAGCTTACCACCGGACACTGAAGCTTTCTTT. V usage is TRBV7-3 and J usage is TRBJ1-1, with D hard to call. The germline CDR1 and CDR2 sequences are SGHTA and FQGTGA. Trimming shortened V by 2 bases and J by 3 bases, and 7 bases separated the two germline ends. The CDR3 has 13 amino acids.

The chain joins TRBV11-2 to TRBJ1-2; a possible D gene is TRBD1 (5 bases). The CDR3 extends over 16 amino acids. Looked up from germline, CDR1 is SGHAT and CDR2 is FQNNGV. Trimming left V 1 base short and J 4 bases short, with 16 bases between. The chain's CDR3 is CASSLVGPGSPYGYTF. The CDR3 bases are TGTGCCAGCAGCTTAGTGGGGCCAGGCAGCCCCTATGGCTACACCTTC.

This clone was recorded a few times. The chain recombines TRBV30 with TRBJ1-2; the D gene is possibly TRBD1 (5 bases). CDR1 is GTSNPN, CDR2 SVGIG, per germline (reference sequence). The CDR3 runs to 13 residues. The germline V and J ends were trimmed by 2 bases and 12 bases, with 19 bases remaining between them. This CDR3 reads CAWSPQPGEADTF. CDR3 nucleotide sequence: TGTGCCTGGAGTCCCCAGCCGGGGGAGGCGGACACCTTC.

V is TRBV9 and J is TRBJ2-1, with 7 bases fitting TRBD2. Germline CDR1 and CDR2: SGDLS and YYNGEE. Trimming cost V 0 bases and J 5 bases; bases outside gene matches: 14. The CDR3 length is 18 residues. CDR3 nucleotide sequence: TGTGCCAGCAGCGTAGATGTGGGGGGGATTTTTGGAAACAATGAGCAGTTCTTC. Protein product: CASSVDVGGIFGNNEQFF.

The chain couples TRBV6-5 to TRBJ1-2; 7 bases are shared with TRBD1. V lost 2 bases, J lost 9 bases, and 6 bases stayed unmatched. Germline loops: CDR1 MNHEY, CDR2 SVGAGI. The CDR3 length is 13 residues. The DNA of the CDR3 is TGTGCCAGCAGTTACGAGGGGGCGCGGAGCTACACCTTC. It encodes CASSYEGARSYTF.

The rearrangement joins TRBV19 to TRBJ1-5, with no clear D. CDR3 length: 14 residues. The V gene's germline CDR1 is LNHDA and CDR2 SQIVND (reference sequence). The V and J ends lost 7 bases and 2 bases respectively, with 12 bases between them. The CDR3 DNA reads TGTGCCAGTACCGAGGCGCCTGGCAATCAGCCCCAGCATTTT. Protein: CASTEAPGNQPQHF.

This clone has only one observation. The chain carries TRBV27 and TRBJ1-1, with D uncertain. Trimming took 0 bases from V and 1 from J, leaving 6 bases between them. This CDR3 region has 14 residues. In germline, CDR1 is MNHEY, CDR2 SMNVEV (reference sequence). CDR3 amino acids: CASSLSMANTEAFF. For the CDR3, the DNA is TGTGCCAGCAGTTTATCAATGGCGAACACTGAAGCTTTCTTT.

The chain has TRBV28 and TRBJ2-2; D is perhaps TRBD2 (5 bases). The ends were cut back, 6 bases at V and 6 bases at J, with 17 bases in the middle. The CDR3 consists of 15 residues. CDR1 and CDR2 from the germline V gene are MDHEN and SYDVKM. Here the CDR3 DNA reads TGTGCCAGCAGCCTAAGAGGGATATCCTCCGGGGAGCTGTTTTTT. Its protein is CASSLRGISSGELFF.

V gene TRBV12-3 or TRBV12-4 combines with J gene TRBJ1-2; a weak D match, TRBD1 (6 bases). The CDR3 length is 12 residues. V lost 5 bases to trimming and J lost 7 bases, with 11 bases between them. The CDR3 sequence: CASSGGGSGYTF. In DNA form, the CDR3 reads TGTGCCAGCAGTGGGGGGGGCAGTGGCTACACCTTC.

J is TRBJ2-3 and V is TRBV5-1; perhaps TRBD1 as D (6 bases). The germline CDR1 and CDR2 sequences are SGHRS and YFSETQ. With 4 bases removed from V and 6 bases from J, the gap between germline ends came to 18 bases. The CDR3 is made up of 15 amino acids. The CDR3 spells CASSIRTERIDTQYF. The CDR3 DNA follows: TGCGCCAGCAGCATACGGACAGAACGAATTGATACGCAGTATTTT.

The CDR3 loop is CASSPHYEQYF. CDR3 nucleotides: TGTGCCAGCAGCCCCCACTACGAGCAGTACTTC. The chain employs TRBV2 and TRBJ2-7; no definite D call. The CDR3 has 11 amino acids. From germline, CDR1 is SNHLY and CDR2 FYNNEI. Between the trimmed V and J ends, which lost 6 bases and 3 bases, there was a span of 6 bases.

The chain employs TRBV5-1 and TRBJ1-1; D is ambiguous. This CDR3 has 14 amino acids. CDR1 is SGHRS and CDR2 is YFSETQ in the germline V gene. V lost 0 bases, J lost 1 base, and 7 bases lay in between. CDR3 bases: TGCGCCAGCAGCTTGGAGATACAGAACACTGAAGCTTTCTTT. Translating gives CASSLEIQNTEAFF.

A few counts support this clone. The J gene is TRBJ2-7, the V gene TRBV28; 8 bases map to TRBD1. Germline CDR1 MDHEN, CDR2 SYDVKM. With 4 bases clipped from V and 3 bases from J, the junction kept 11 bases outside the gene matches. This CDR3 spans 16 amino acids. CDR3 nucleotides: TGTGCCAGCAGTTCCCAAGGGACAGGAAATTTCTACGAGCAGTACTTC. It codes for CASSSQGTGNFYEQYF.

J is TRBJ1-5 and V is TRBV19, with D tentatively TRBD1 (5 bases). This CDR3 region has 14 residues. V lost 11 bases and J lost 0, with 14 bases in between. Germline CDR1 and CDR2: LNHDA and SQIVND (reference sequence). The CDR3 sequence: CASTRGDSNQPQHF. The CDR3 nucleotides read TGTGCCTCCACCCGGGGGGATAGCAATCAGCCCCAGCATTTT.

V is TRBV6-1 and J is TRBJ1-5; maybe TRBD1 (6 bases). Germline loops: CDR1 MNHNS, CDR2 SASEGT. The CDR3 loop spans 13 amino acids. V lost 2 bases and J lost 7, with 9 bases in between. The CDR3 DNA reads TGTGCCAGCAGTGAACAGGGGCTCCAGCCCCAGCATTTT. It codes for CASSEQGLQPQHF.